Listed here are 14 T cell receptor beta chains from one sample, sequenced in a study of control samples from healthy donors and cancer patients. The assay was immunoSEQ multiplex PCR, and TCRdb's table has in-frame clones only and misses some. The repertoire holds some 100,000 clones, with roughly 92% as singletons. Sequences were obtained from blood. These receptors all stem from a human donor in good health. The donor label of this sample is uncertain.

This clone came up a few times. V and J are TRBV10-1 and TRBJ1-5, with TRBD1 identical over 9 bases. Germline CDR1 is WNHNN and CDR2 is SYGVQD (reference sequence). This CDR3 is 15 amino acids long. V was pared by 6 bases and J by 4 bases, with 7 bases of the junction left unmatched. The CDR3 DNA is TGCGCCAGCAGCTCACAGGGGGCATGGAATCAGCCCCAGCATTTT. Protein sequence: CASSSQGAWNQPQHF.

The rearrangement uses TRBV30 and TRBJ2-1; possible D gene TRBD1, 8 bases. CDR3 size: 18 residues. From germline, CDR1 is GTSNPN and CDR2 SVGIG (reference sequence). Trimming removed 5 bases from V and 3 bases from J, with 26 bases in between. CDR3 loop: CAWGGDRTGRSGYNEQFF. The CDR3 DNA sequence: TGTGCCTGGGGGGGGGACCGGACAGGGCGAAGTGGCTACAATGAGCAGTTCTTC.

This clone was counted once. V usage is TRBV27 and J usage is TRBJ1-5, with a tentative D call TRBD1 (6 bases). The V end was cut by 0 bases, the J end by 5 bases, with 11 bases between. This CDR3 has 15 residues. Germline V CDR1 and CDR2: MNHEY, SMNVEV (reference sequence). The DNA for the CDR3 is TGTGCCAGCAGTTTATCTGCAGGGGAGCATCAGCCCCAGCATTTT. Encoded protein: CASSLSAGEHQPQHF.

The chain couples TRBV6-5 to TRBJ1-1; the D gene is possibly TRBD1 (6 bases). The length of the CDR3 is 12 residues. Trimming cost V 7 bases and J 3 bases, with 9 bases left between them. Germline CDR1 reads MNHEY; CDR2 reads SVGAGI. The CDR3 loop is CASNGQYTEAFF. The DNA of the CDR3 is TGTGCCAGCAACGGACAGTACACTGAAGCTTTCTTT.

This clone was observed a single time. The V and J genes are TRBV29-1 and TRBJ1-1, with TRBD1 identical over 10 bases. The V segment lost 5 bases and the J segment 6 bases; nucleotides outside the gene matches: 9. This CDR3 is built from 14 residues. CDR1 is SQVTM, CDR2 ANQGSEA, per germline. CDR3 region: CSVKLDRGPSEAFF. The CDR3 DNA sequence: TGCAGCGTTAAACTCGACAGGGGGCCCTCTGAAGCTTTCTTT.

J is TRBJ1-1 and V is TRBV19; weak D call: TRBD1 (6 bases). Germline V gives CDR1 LNHDA, CDR2 SQIVND (reference sequence). Trimming shortened V by 2 bases and J by 0 bases, and 16 bases separated the two germline ends. This CDR3 is built from 17 residues. CDR3 sequence reads: CASSIWAQGNMNTEAFF. In DNA, the CDR3 is TGTGCCAGTAGTATATGGGCGCAGGGGAACATGAACACTGAAGCTTTCTTT.

The CDR3, as DNA: TGCGCCAGCAGGCAAACGAACACCGGGGAGCTGTTTTTT. Protein sequence: CASRQTNTGELFF. The chain combines TRBV5-1 with TRBJ2-2; D not certain. Germline values: CDR1 SGHRS, CDR2 YFSETQ. CDR3 size: 13 residues. V was pared by 5 bases and J by 0 bases, with 5 bases between.

The chain combines TRBV5-1 with TRBJ1-2, with 8 nucleotides matching TRBD1. The CDR3 covers 14 residues. With V trimmed by 0 bases and J by 8 bases, 6 bases remained unmatched. Germline-derived CDR1 and CDR2 are SGHRS and YFSETQ. CDR3 bases: TGCGCCAGCAGCTTGGGACAGGGGATGGGAGGCTACACCTTC. Residues: CASSLGQGMGGYTF.

J is TRBJ1-1 and V is TRBV5-1, with a tentative D call TRBD1 (5 bases). The CDR3 runs to 16 residues. Deletions cut 0 bases from V and 2 bases from J, with 14 bases between. Germline V gene sequence: CDR1 SGHRS, CDR2 YFSETQ. The DNA for the CDR3 is TGCGCCAGCAGCTTGGGGCAGGGTGGGGTAAACACTGAAGCTTTCTTT. Translation: CASSLGQGGVNTEAFF.

The rearrangement joins TRBV6-2 or TRBV6-3 to TRBJ1-2; 7 bases fit TRBD1. The CDR3 extends over 14 amino acids. Germline V gene data show CDR1 as MNHEY and CDR2 as SVGEGT. Unmatched junction bases numbered 8, after V lost 6 bases and J lost 4 bases. The CDR3 loop reads CASRPNRGSYGYTF. Written as DNA, the CDR3 is TGTGCCAGCAGACCTAACAGGGGAAGCTATGGCTACACCTTC.

The V gene is TRBV6-4, the J gene TRBJ2-1; 9 nucleotides match TRBD2. The CDR3 spans 14 residues. V trimming: 2 bases; J trimming: 13 bases; junction bases outside the gene matches: 9. CDR1 MRHNA and CDR2 SNTAGT come from the germline V gene. The DNA for the CDR3 is TGTGCCAGCAGTGACCTCCTCGGCGGGGGGGAACAGTTCTTC. Its protein is CASSDLLGGGEQFF.

This CDR3 reads CASSLDLGSGTEAFF. CDR3 bases: TGCGCCAGCAGCTTGGATCTGGGGAGTGGGACTGAAGCTTTCTTT. The chain carries TRBV5-1 and TRBJ1-1, with D unresolved. The CDR3 totals 15 residues. Germline V lookup: CDR1 SGHRS, CDR2 YFSETQ. V was pared by 0 bases and J by 5 bases, with 14 bases between. Complete variable domain (other parts from reference TRBV5-1 and TRBJ1-1): KAGVTQTPRYLIKTRGQQVTLSCSPISGHRSVSWYQQTPGQGLQFLFEYFSETQRNKGNFPGRFSGRQFSNSRSEMNVSTLELGDSALYLCASSLDLGSGTEAFFGQGTRLTVV.

The rearrangement joins TRBV18 to TRBJ1-2; 7 bases are a match to TRBD1. The CDR3 loop spans 14 amino acids. Trimming cost V 2 bases and J 0 bases; bases outside gene matches: 0. The V gene's germline CDR1 is KGHSH and CDR2 LQKENI. In DNA form, the CDR3 reads TGTGCCAGCTCACCAGGGACAGCTAACTATGGCTACACCTTC. As protein: CASSPGTANYGYTF.

The chain recombines TRBV19 with TRBJ2-2, with TRBD1 identical over 9 bases. The V gene's germline CDR1 is LNHDA and CDR2 SQIVND (reference sequence). This CDR3 is built from 14 residues. V was clipped by 10 bases and J by 5 bases; unmatched bases: 8. Here the CDR3 reads CATKPGQGTGELFF. As DNA, the CDR3 is TGTGCCACCAAACCGGGACAGGGAACCGGGGAGCTGTTTTTT.